Listed below are T cell receptor beta chains from one sample, sequenced in a study of CD4 and CD8 cells across lung adenocarcinoma regions. TCRdb analysed the PCR reads with MiXCR anew, one entry per CDR3 protein. The table lists approximately 18,000 distinct CDR3 sequences, roughly 51% of them singletons. Specimen: CD8+ T cells from the center of a lung tumor. These receptors originate from a female donor with lung adenocarcinoma. The CD4 and CD8 labels of this study may be unreliable. Both conserved end residues are part of each CDR3. A D gene is named only where the DNA matches it firmly. Not all rows give a size; the values are once, few, many and, for expanded clones, a class.

- TRBD1 TRBJ1-6 TRBV6-1 CASSSIMTGGGSPLHF TGTGCCAGCAGCTCAATAATGACAGGGGGAGGCTCACCCCTCCACTTT
many - TRBJ1-6 TRBV7-2 CASSLAVNSPLHF TGTGCCAGCAGCTTAGCGGTGAATTCACCCCTCCACTTT
few - TRBJ1-2 TRBV6-5 CASSYLGRENYGYTF TGTGCCAGCAGTTACTTGGGGAGGGAGAACTATGGCTACACCTTC
few - TRBJ2-5 TRBV12-3/TRBV12-4 CASSYLTRGSWTQYF TGTGCCAGCAGCTACCTAACTAGGGGAAGTTGGACCCAGTACTTC
medium-sized - TRBJ2-7 TRBV6-1 CASRLVPGLGSYEQYF TGTGCCAGCAGGCTCGTACCGGGACTCGGCTCCTACGAGCAGTACTTC
- TRBD2 TRBJ2-1 TRBV3-1 CASRLAGGGNEQFF TGTGCCAGCAGGTTAGCGGGAGGGGGTAATGAGCAGTTCTTC
- - TRBJ1-1 TRBV6-1 CASSEAYPTGTEAFF TGTGCCAGCAGTGAAGCATACCCGACAGGCACTGAAGCTTTCTTT
few TRBD2 TRBJ2-7 TRBV27 CASSLGLADGYEQYF TGTGCCAGCAGTTTGGGGCTAGCGGACGGCTACGAGCAGTACTTC
- - TRBJ2-5 TRBV10-3 CAGTGGGDPETQYF TGTGCGGGCACCGGGGGCGGTGACCCAGAGACCCAGTATTTC
- - TRBJ2-4 TRBV10-1 CASSAGAAKNIQYF TGCGCCAGCAGTGCAGGGGCGGCCAAAAACATTCAGTACTTC
- - TRBJ2-1 TRBV30 CAWSRRRIYNEQFF TGTGCCTGGAGTCGGCGGAGGATTTACAATGAGCAGTTCTTC
- - TRBJ2-3 TRBV27 CASSLVRATDTQYF TGTGCCAGCAGTTTAGTCAGGGCCACAGATACGCAGTATTTC